The 5 T cell receptor beta chains below come from one sample, sequenced in a study of metastatic and nonmetastatic thyroid tumors. TCRdb reprocessed the PCR reads via MiXCR. The profile shows under 50,000 clones, about 29% of them singletons. All patients were treatment-naive before thyroid surgery. The sample was blood. Every receptor here comes from a male donor with papillary thyroid cancer or a benign thyroid nodule (not recorded which). Some clones in this sample may be carry-over from other donors' samples.

The rearrangement uses TRBV27 and TRBJ2-7; 9 nucleotides align to TRBD1. Trimming cost V 5 bases and J 4 bases; bases outside gene matches: 6. The CDR3 sequence is 14 residues long. Germline lookup yields CDR1 MNHEY and CDR2 SMNVEV (reference sequence). CDR3 bases: TGTGCCAGCAGTAAGGGACAGGGACGGTACGAGCAGTACTTC. Amino acid sequence: CASSKGQGRYEQYF.

This clone is a singleton in its sample. The chain uses TRBV5-1 and TRBJ2-7, with 9 bases fitting TRBD2. Germline lookup yields CDR1 SGHRS and CDR2 YFSETQ. CDR3 length: 14 amino acids. V shed 5 bases, J shed 7 bases, and the junction held 10 bases outside the gene matches. CDR3 amino acids: CASRLAGETGEQYF. Here the CDR3 DNA reads TGCGCCAGCAGGTTAGCGGGGGAGACGGGAGAGCAGTACTTC.

Many counts were recorded for this clone. The chain is built from TRBV7-6 and TRBJ1-3, with no clear D. This CDR3 comprises 13 residues. Looked up from germline, CDR1 is SGHVS and CDR2 is FNYEAQ. Trimming stripped 10 bases from V and 0 bases from J, with 10 bases between. The CDR3 DNA follows: TGTGCCACGAAAGGGAGCTCTGGAAACACCATATATTTT. This sequence encodes CATKGSSGNTIYF.

The CDR3 DNA follows: TGTGCCAGCAGCAGTGACGGACAGGGGAACAATGAGCAGTTCTTC. Residues: CASSSDGQGNNEQFF. The chain joins TRBV9 to TRBJ2-1, with 9 bases aligning to TRBD1. CDR1 and CDR2 from the germline V gene are SGDLS and YYNGEE. The CDR3 contains 15 residues. V shed 4 bases, J shed 5 bases, and the junction held 7 bases outside the gene matches. Filled out from reference TRBV9 and TRBJ2-1, the complete variable domain reads DSGVTQTPKHLITATGQRVTLRCSPRSGDLSVYWYQQSLDQGLQFLIQYYNGEERAKGNILERFSAQQFPDLHSELNLSSLELGDSALYFCASSSDGQGNNEQFFGPGTRLTVL.

This chain joins TRBV7-2 and TRBJ2-7; no clear D gene. This CDR3 is 13 amino acids long. Between the trimmed V and J ends, which lost 2 bases and 3 bases, there was a span of 8 bases. Germline CDR1 is SGHTA and CDR2 is FQGNSA. In DNA form, the CDR3 reads TGTGCCAGCAGCTTAAATAGCTACTACGAGCAGTACTTC. It yields the protein CASSLNSYYEQYF.